The TCR beta chain under discussion was sequenced for a study of blood T cells in healthy people across ages. The CDR3 is 12 residues long. V was clipped by 0 bases and J by 7 bases, with 6 bases between them. Germline loops: CDR1 LGHNA, CDR2 YNFKEQ. Sample-barcoded 5' priming and a J-beta primer mix drove a second PCR of 7 to 11 cycles. TCRdb independently ran MiXCR on the 5' RACE reads; one entry per CDR3 protein. Of hundreds of thousands of distinct CDR3 sequences listed, 25% to 30% are singletons. This clonotype has only one observation. This sequence may be a read error, since a much larger clone differs from it by one base. Given the absence of the conserved phenylalanine or tryptophan at the CDR3 end, a read error is likely.

The origin of this receptor is a woman between 70 and 85 years old in good health. This sequence joins TRBV4-2 and TRBJ2-5; D unclear. Sample: blood. The CDR3 sequence is CASSQESGTQYS. The DNA for the CDR3 is TGTGCCAGCAGCCAAGAGTCGGGGACCCAGTACTCC.